This T cell receptor beta chain came from a study of blood T cell repertoires in COVID-19. As for the study in general: Researchers got acute and convalescent COVID-19 samples from the United States, Italy and Spain.

The V and J ends lost 6 bases and 2 bases, in that order; junction bases with no gene match: 5. Germline values: CDR1 MDHEN, CDR2 SYDVKM. This CDR3 has 14 amino acids. Per the authors' pipeline: Scientists estimated how many nucleated cells there were by amplifying reference gene primers. Sequencing was performed with immunoSEQ multiplex PCR; in TCRdb, only in-frame clones are kept and a portion is missing. V and J calls and clone size are copied from that table; D and trimming were computed from the DNA. The table has tens of thousands of clones, about three quarters seen once. The clonotype was recovered from a woman aged 65 to 85 with acute or convalescent COVID-19. The chain recombines TRBV28 with TRBJ2-3; 7 bases are a match to TRBD1. Sequenced input: peripheral blood. CDR3 coding DNA: TGTGCCAGCAGCCAGACAGGGATCACAGATACGCAGTATTTT. Translation: CASSQTGITDTQYF. The whole variable domain, remainder taken from reference TRBV28 and TRBJ2-3, is DVKVTQSSRYLVKRTGEKVFLECVQDMDHENMFWYRQDPGLGLRLIYFSYDVKMKEKGDIPEGYSVSREKKERFSLILESASTNQTSMYLCASSQTGITDTQYFGPGTRLTVL.